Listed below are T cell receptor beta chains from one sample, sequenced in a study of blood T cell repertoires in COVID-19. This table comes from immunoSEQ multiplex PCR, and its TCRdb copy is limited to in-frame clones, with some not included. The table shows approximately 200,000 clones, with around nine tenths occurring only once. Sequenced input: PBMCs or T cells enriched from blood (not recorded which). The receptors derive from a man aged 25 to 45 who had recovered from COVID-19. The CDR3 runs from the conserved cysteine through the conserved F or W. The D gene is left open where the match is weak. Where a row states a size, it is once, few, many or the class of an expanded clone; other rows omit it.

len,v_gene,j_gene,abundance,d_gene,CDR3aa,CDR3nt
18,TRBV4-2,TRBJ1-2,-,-,CASSQDLSQGLRDYGYTF,TGTGCCAGCAGCCAAGATTTGTCGCAGGGGCTAAGGGACTATGGCTACACCTTC
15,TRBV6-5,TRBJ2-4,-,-,CASSYLSGAKNIQYF,TGTGCCAGCAGTTACCTATCGGGAGCCAAAAACATTCAGTACTTC
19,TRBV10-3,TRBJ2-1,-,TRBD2,CATADRGTSGLPRYNEQFF,TGTGCCACGGCGGATAGGGGGACTAGCGGATTACCGAGATACAATGAGCAGTTCTTC
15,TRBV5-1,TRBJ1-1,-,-,CASSLNRATVTEAFF,TGCGCCAGCAGCTTAAACAGGGCGACGGTCACTGAAGCTTTCTTT
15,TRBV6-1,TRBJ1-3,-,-,CASSDRGISGNTIYF,TGTGCCAGCAGTGATCGGGGAATCTCTGGAAACACCATATATTTT
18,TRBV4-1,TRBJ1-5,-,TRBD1,CASSSRDRDLKTNQPQHF,TGCGCCAGCAGCTCTCGGGACAGGGACTTGAAAACGAATCAGCCCCAGCATTTT
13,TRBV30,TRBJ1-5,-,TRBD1,CAWGQGFDQPQHF,TGTGCCTGGGGACAGGGGTTCGATCAGCCCCAGCATTTT
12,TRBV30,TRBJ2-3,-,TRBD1,CAWDRGTDTQYF,TGTGCCTGGGACAGGGGTACAGATACGCAGTATTTT
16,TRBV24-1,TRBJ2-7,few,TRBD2,CATSDLTSGRAHEQYF,TGTGCCACCAGTGACCTGACTAGCGGGAGGGCCCACGAGCAGTACTTC
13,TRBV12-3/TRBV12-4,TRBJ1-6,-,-,CASSPWGDSPLHF,TGTGCCAGCAGTCCTTGGGGGGATTCACCCCTCCACTTT
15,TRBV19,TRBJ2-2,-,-,CASSIFDSRGGELFF,TGTGCCAGTAGTATTTTTGATAGTCGAGGCGGGGAGCTGTTTTTT
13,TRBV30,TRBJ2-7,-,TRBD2,CAGGAGVAYEQYF,TGTGCCGGAGGGGCGGGGGTAGCCTACGAGCAGTACTTC
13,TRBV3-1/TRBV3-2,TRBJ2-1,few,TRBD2,CASSRGGQGPQFF,TGTGCCAGCAGCCGCGGGGGGCAGGGCCCGCAGTTCTTC
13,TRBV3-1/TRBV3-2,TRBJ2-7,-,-,CASSQGSPGVGYF,TGTGCCAGCAGCCAAGGGTCCCCGGGTGTAGGGTACTTC
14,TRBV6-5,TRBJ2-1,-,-,CASSYVTGNNEQFF,TGTGCCAGCAGTTACGTTACGGGAAACAATGAGCAGTTCTTC
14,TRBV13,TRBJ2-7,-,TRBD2,CASSFGGSPYEQYF,TGTGCCAGCAGCTTTGGCGGGAGTCCCTACGAGCAGTACTTC
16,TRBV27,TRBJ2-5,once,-,CASSREGTPYQETQYF,TGTGCCAGCAGTCGTGAGGGGACACCGTACCAAGAGACCCAGTACTTC
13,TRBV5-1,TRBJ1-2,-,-,CASSLSRVSGYTF,TGCGCCAGCAGCCTCTCCAGGGTGTCCGGCTACACCTTC
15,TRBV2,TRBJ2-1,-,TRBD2,CASSAGTSGTFEQFF,TGTGCCAGCAGCGCCGGGACTAGCGGGACATTTGAGCAGTTCTTC
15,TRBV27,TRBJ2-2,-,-,CASSLMQVNTGELFF,TGTGCCAGCAGTTTAATGCAGGTGAACACCGGGGAGCTGTTTTTT
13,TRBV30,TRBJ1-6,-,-,CAWSVRGNSPLHF,TGTGCCTGGAGTGTTCGGGGGAATTCACCCCTCCACTTT
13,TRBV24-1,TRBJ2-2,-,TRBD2,CATSARETGELFF,TGTGCCACCAGTGCGCGGGAGACCGGGGAGCTGTTTTTT
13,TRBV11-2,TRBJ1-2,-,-,CASSLARSYGYTF,TGTGCCAGCAGCTTAGCCCGGAGCTATGGCTACACCTTC
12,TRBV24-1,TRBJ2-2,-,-,CATSDITGELFF,TGTGCCACCAGTGACATCACCGGGGAGCTGTTTTTT
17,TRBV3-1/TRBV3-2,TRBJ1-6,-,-,CASSQDSRGAKFSPLHF,TGTGCCAGCAGCCAAGATAGCAGGGGTGCAAAGTTTTCACCCCTCCACTTT
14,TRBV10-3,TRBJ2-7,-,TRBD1,CAIRETGQSYEQYF,TGTGCCATCAGGGAGACGGGACAGAGCTACGAGCAGTACTTC
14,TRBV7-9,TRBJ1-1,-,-,CASSFGDFSTEAFF,TGTGCCAGCAGCTTTGGAGATTTTAGTACTGAAGCTTTCTTT